The present T cell receptor (beta chain) was sequenced within a study of T cells in Graves' hyperthyroidism and ophthalmopathy. About the research overall: Specimen type is peripheral blood, collected at initial diagnosis prior to any treatment.

This clonotype was counted a few times. TCR beta CDR3 regions were amplified from RNA. During a first-round RT-PCR of the TCR CDR3, the HTBI primer set was used. TCRdb re-analysed the multiplex PCR reads in MiXCR, keeping a single row per CDR3 protein. The sample holds hundreds of thousands of distinct CDR3 sequences; 14% are singletons and the top ten take roughly 10%. The germline V gene encodes CDR1 SNHLY and CDR2 FYNNEI. Losses at the gene ends were 5 bases for V and 6 bases for J; bases not matched to a gene: 7. The CDR3 is 15 residues long. The rearrangement joins TRBV2 to TRBJ2-7, with 13 bases that match TRBD2. Sequencing was carried out using blood. The sequence derives from a woman between 18 and 30 years old with Graves' hyperthyroidism. The CDR3 spells CASSSWTSGSLEQYF. CDR3 bases: TGTGCCAGCAGTTCCTGGACTAGCGGGAGTCTCGAGCAGTACTTC. The variable domain in full, completed from reference TRBV2 and TRBJ2-7, reads EPEVTQTPSHQVTQMGQEVILRCVPISNHLYFYWYRQILGQKVEFLVSFYNNEISEKSEIFDDQFSVERPDGSNFTLKIRSTKLEDSAMYFCASSSWTSGSLEQYFGPGTRLTVT.